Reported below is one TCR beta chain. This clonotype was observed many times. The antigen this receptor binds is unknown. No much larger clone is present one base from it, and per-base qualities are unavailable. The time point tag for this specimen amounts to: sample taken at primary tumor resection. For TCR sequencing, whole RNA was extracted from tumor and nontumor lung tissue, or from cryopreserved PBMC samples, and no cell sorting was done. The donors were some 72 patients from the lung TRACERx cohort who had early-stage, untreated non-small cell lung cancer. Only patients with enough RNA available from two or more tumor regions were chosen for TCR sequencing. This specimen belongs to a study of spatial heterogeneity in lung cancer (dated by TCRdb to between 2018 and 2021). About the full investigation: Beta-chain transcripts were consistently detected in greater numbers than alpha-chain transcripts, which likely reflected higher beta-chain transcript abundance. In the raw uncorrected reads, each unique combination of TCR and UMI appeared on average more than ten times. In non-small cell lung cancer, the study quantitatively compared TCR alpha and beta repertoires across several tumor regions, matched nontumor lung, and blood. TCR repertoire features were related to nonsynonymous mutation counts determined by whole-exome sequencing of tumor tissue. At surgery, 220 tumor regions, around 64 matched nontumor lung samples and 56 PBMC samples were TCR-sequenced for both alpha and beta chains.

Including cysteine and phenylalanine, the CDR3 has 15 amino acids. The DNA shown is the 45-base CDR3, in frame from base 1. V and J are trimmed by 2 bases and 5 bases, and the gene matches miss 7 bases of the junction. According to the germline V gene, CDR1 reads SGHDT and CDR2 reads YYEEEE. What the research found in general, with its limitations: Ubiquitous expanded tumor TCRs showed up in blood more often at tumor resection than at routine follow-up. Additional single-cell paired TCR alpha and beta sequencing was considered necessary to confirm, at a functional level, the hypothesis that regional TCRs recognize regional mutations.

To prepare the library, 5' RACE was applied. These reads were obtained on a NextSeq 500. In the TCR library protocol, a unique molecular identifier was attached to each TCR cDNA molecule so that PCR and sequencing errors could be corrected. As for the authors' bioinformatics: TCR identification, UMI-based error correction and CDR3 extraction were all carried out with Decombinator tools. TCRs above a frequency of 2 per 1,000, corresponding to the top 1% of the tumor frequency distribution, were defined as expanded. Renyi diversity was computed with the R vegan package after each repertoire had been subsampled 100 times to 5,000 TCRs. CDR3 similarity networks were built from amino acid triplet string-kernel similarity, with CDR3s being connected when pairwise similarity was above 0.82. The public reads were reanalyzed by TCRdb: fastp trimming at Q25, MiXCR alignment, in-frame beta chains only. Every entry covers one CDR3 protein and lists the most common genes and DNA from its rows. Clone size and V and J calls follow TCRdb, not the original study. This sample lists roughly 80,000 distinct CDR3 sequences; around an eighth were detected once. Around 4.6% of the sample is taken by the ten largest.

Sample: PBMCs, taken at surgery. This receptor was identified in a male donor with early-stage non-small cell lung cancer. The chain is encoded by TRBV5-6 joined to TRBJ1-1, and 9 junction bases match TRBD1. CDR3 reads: CASSFPGTGTTEAFF. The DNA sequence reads TGTGCCAGCAGCTTCCCCGGGACAGGGACGACTGAAGCTTTCTTT.